This is a list of T cell receptor beta chains from one sample in a study of blood T cell repertoires in COVID-19. The repertoire was sequenced with immunoSEQ multiplex PCR; TCRdb's copy has only in-frame clones and lacks some. The sample includes about 140,000 clones, around 80% of them seen just once. Sequenced input: peripheral blood. All receptors come from a man aged 65 to 79 who had recovered from COVID-19. The CDR3 runs from the conserved cysteine through the conserved F or W. A D gene is named only where the DNA matches it firmly. Where a row states a size, it is once, few, many or the class of an expanded clone; other rows omit it.

v_gene,d_gene,abundance,j_gene,CDR3nt,CDR3aa
TRBV13,NA,NA,TRBJ2-6,TGTGCCAGCAGCTTAAAATCCGTATCTGGGGCCAACGTCCTGACTTTC,CASSLKSVSGANVLTF
TRBV5-8,NA,NA,TRBJ2-2,TGTGCCAGCAGCCGACTACTAGCTACCGGGGAGCTGTTTTTT,CASSRLLATGELFF
TRBV5-1,NA,NA,TRBJ2-7,TGCGCCAGCAGGGGGCCCCTCTCCGAGCAGTACTTC,CASRGPLSEQYF
TRBV10-3,TRBD1,NA,TRBJ2-7,TGTGCCATCAGTGAGTCGGGGGACAGGTCATTCTCCTACGAGCAGTACTTC,CAISESGDRSFSYEQYF
TRBV5-6,TRBD1,NA,TRBJ2-7,TGTGCCAGCAGCATTCGACAGGGAGCTTACCCCTACGAGCAGTACTTC,CASSIRQGAYPYEQYF
TRBV2,NA,NA,TRBJ2-1,TGTGCCAGCAGTGAAGAGGTACTAGGCCCCGAAAGTGAGCAGTTCTTC,CASSEEVLGPESEQFF
TRBV7-9,NA,NA,TRBJ2-4,TGTGCCAGCAGCTTAGGTCGTTCCAAAAACATTCAGTACTTC,CASSLGRSKNIQYF
TRBV7-9,NA,NA,TRBJ2-4,TGTGCCAGCAGCCAAGGGGGAGCCAAAAACATTCAGTACTTC,CASSQGGAKNIQYF
TRBV5-1,TRBD1,NA,TRBJ2-5,TGCGCCAGCAGCTCCGGGACACAGGGGGAGACCCAGTACTTC,CASSSGTQGETQYF
TRBV28,TRBD1,NA,TRBJ1-1,TGTGCCAGCAGGCTGAGGGGACAGGAGGTGGGCACTGAAGCTTTCTTT,CASRLRGQEVGTEAFF
TRBV30,NA,NA,TRBJ1-1,TGTGCCTGGTCAACGGGACACACAGACACTGAAGCTTTCTTT,CAWSTGHTDTEAFF
TRBV3-1/TRBV3-2,NA,many,TRBJ2-2,TGTGCCAGCAGCCATTTAGAGCCCGGGGAGCTGTTTTTT,CASSHLEPGELFF
TRBV5-4,NA,few,TRBJ2-2,TGTGCCAGCAGTCTAGGATACCAGAACACCGGGGAGCTGTTTTTT,CASSLGYQNTGELFF
TRBV11-2,NA,NA,TRBJ2-6,TGTGCCAGCAGCTTACGGGACTCTGGGGCCAACGTCCTGACTTTC,CASSLRDSGANVLTF
TRBV12-3/TRBV12-4,NA,NA,TRBJ2-7,TGTGCCAGCAGTTCTCTACGAACGGGGCAGTACTTC,CASSSLRTGQYF
TRBV2,TRBD1,few,TRBJ2-7,TGTGCCAGCATGGGGACAGGGGGAAACGAGCAGTACTTC,CASMGTGGNEQYF
TRBV19,TRBD2,NA,TRBJ2-1,TGTGCCAGTAGTAATTGGGCGGGAGCTTCGTACAATGAGCAGTTCTTC,CASSNWAGASYNEQFF
TRBV5-4,TRBD2,few,TRBJ2-7,TGTGCCAGCAGCTTGAGCCTAGCGGGAGTGGGAGAGCAGTACTTC,CASSLSLAGVGEQYF
TRBV19,TRBD2,once,TRBJ2-7,TGTGCCAGTAGTAATAGGGGCGGGGGACCAACCTACGAGCAGTACTTC,CASSNRGGGPTYEQYF
TRBV7-9,NA,NA,TRBJ1-2,TGTGCCAGCAGCGCCCGGACAACGGCGGTCGGCTATGGCTACACCTTC,CASSARTTAVGYGYTF
TRBV27,NA,NA,TRBJ2-7,TGTGCCAGCAGTCCTGCCTTGCGGGTGGAGCAGTACTTC,CASSPALRVEQYF
TRBV30,TRBD2,NA,TRBJ2-1,TGTGCCTGGAGTGGACTAGCGGGGGCCATAGGTGAGCAGTTCTTC,CAWSGLAGAIGEQFF
TRBV7-9,TRBD2,NA,TRBJ2-1,TGTGCCAGCAGAGAAACGGGACTAGCGGGAGAGTCCCACAATGAGCAGTTCTTC,CASRETGLAGESHNEQFF
TRBV7-6,NA,NA,TRBJ2-7,TGTGCCAGCAGCTTAGATAGCGAGCAGTACTTC,CASSLDSEQYF
TRBV11-2,NA,NA,TRBJ2-1,TGTGCCAGCAGCCCGGGACTCTCTGGCATCGGGGAGCAGTTCTTC,CASSPGLSGIGEQFF
TRBV4-1,TRBD2,NA,TRBJ2-2,TGCGCCAGCAGCCAACAAGGACTAGCGGGAGGCACCGGGGAGCTGTTTTTT,CASSQQGLAGGTGELFF
TRBV7-2,TRBD2,NA,TRBJ2-3,TGTGCCAGCAGCTTAGTAGGGACTAGCGGGAGTTCCGATACGCAGTATTTT,CASSLVGTSGSSDTQYF
TRBV29-1,TRBD1,few,TRBJ2-7,TGCAGCGTTGAGAGACAGGGGGGCTACGAGCAGTACTTC,CSVERQGGYEQYF
TRBV5-1,TRBD1,few,TRBJ2-1,TGCGCCAGCAGCCCCGGGACAGTCTACAATGAGCAGTTCTTC,CASSPGTVYNEQFF
TRBV4-1,NA,few,TRBJ2-7,TGCGCCAGCAGCCACTCGAACAGATACTCCTACGAGCAGTACTTC,CASSHSNRYSYEQYF
TRBV2,TRBD2,NA,TRBJ2-1,TGTGCCAGCGTAAGGGGATCGGGAGCGGGGAATGAGCAGTTCTTC,CASVRGSGAGNEQFF
TRBV29-1,TRBD1,once,TRBJ2-7,TGCAGCGCTGGACAGGGCCCCACCTACGAGCAGTACTTC,CSAGQGPTYEQYF
TRBV11-2,NA,NA,TRBJ1-2,TGTGCCAGCAGCCCACTCCTACAAGCGGACTATGGCTACACCTTC,CASSPLLQADYGYTF
TRBV6-5,NA,once,TRBJ1-5,TGTGCCAGCAGTTACCGGGCAGGGAATCAGCCCCAGCATTTT,CASSYRAGNQPQHF
TRBV6-5,NA,NA,TRBJ2-1,TGTGCCAGCAGTCAATACCAGGGGTCCAATGAGCAGTTCTTC,CASSQYQGSNEQFF
TRBV3-1/TRBV3-2,NA,NA,TRBJ1-3,TGTGCCAGCACCAGCGAAGGAATAGCTGGAAACACCATATATTTT,CASTSEGIAGNTIYF
TRBV15,NA,NA,TRBJ1-4,TGTGCCACCAGCAGAGGAAATATAGCTAATGAAAAACTGTTTTTT,CATSRGNIANEKLFF
TRBV7-9,NA,once,TRBJ1-5,TGTGCCAGCAGCCCCGGGATACAGCCCCAGCATTTT,CASSPGIQPQHF
TRBV5-1,NA,NA,TRBJ2-2,TGCGCCAGCAGCTTAACGGACAGCAGAAACACCGGGGAGCTGTTTTTT,CASSLTDSRNTGELFF
TRBV7-2,TRBD1,NA,TRBJ1-5,TGTGCCAGCAGCTTAGGACAGGGGGTTGGTCAGCCCCAGCATTTT,CASSLGQGVGQPQHF
TRBV6-5,NA,NA,TRBJ2-7,TGTGCCAGCAGTTACGGGCGCCGCCTCGAGCAGTACTTC,CASSYGRRLEQYF
TRBV6-4,TRBD2,NA,TRBJ2-1,TGTGCCAGCAGTGACGGCGAAGCGGGATACCTGTTCTTC,CASSDGEAGYLFF
TRBV6-2/TRBV6-3,NA,NA,TRBJ1-1,TGTGCCAGCAGTCGCCAGGGCGCTGAAGCTTTCTTT,CASSRQGAEAFF
TRBV19,TRBD2,NA,TRBJ2-3,TGTGCCAGTAGTTCCTTAGCGGGAACAGATACGCAGTATTTT,CASSSLAGTDTQYF
TRBV7-3,NA,NA,TRBJ1-1,TGTGCCAGCAGCTTATCACCGGGCACTGAAGCTTTCTTT,CASSLSPGTEAFF
TRBV7-8,NA,few,TRBJ1-1,TGTGCCAGCAGCCCCCGGCCCCAGGGGCTCGAAGCTTTCTTT,CASSPRPQGLEAFF
TRBV6-2/TRBV6-3,TRBD2,once,TRBJ2-1,TGTGCCAGCAGTTACTTGGCTAGCGGGACATACAATGAGCAGTTCTTC,CASSYLASGTYNEQFF
TRBV7-8,TRBD2,NA,TRBJ2-5,TGTGCCAGCAGCCGTACCGGGACTAGCGTAGAGACCCAGTACTTC,CASSRTGTSVETQYF
TRBV7-8,TRBD2,NA,TRBJ2-1,TGTGCCAGCAGCCACTCGACTAGCGGGAGAATTGAGCAGTTCTTC,CASSHSTSGRIEQFF
TRBV27,NA,NA,TRBJ2-1,TGTGCCAGCAGTAAAACAAGACCGGGACAAGGAATCGGGGTGCAGTTCTTC,CASSKTRPGQGIGVQFF
TRBV5-6,NA,NA,TRBJ2-5,TGTGCCAGCAGCTTGCGCCAGAGGGAGACCCAGTACTTC,CASSLRQRETQYF
TRBV7-6,NA,NA,TRBJ1-1,TGTGCCAGCAGCAATACAGGGTACGCTGAAGCTTTCTTT,CASSNTGYAEAFF
TRBV5-1,NA,NA,TRBJ2-3,TGCGCCAGCCACACGGAGGGTTTTGCTGGACCGCAGTATTTT,CASHTEGFAGPQYF
TRBV19,NA,NA,TRBJ1-2,TGTGCCAGTAGTCCGGCCGTTGGGACATCTGGCTACACCTTC,CASSPAVGTSGYTF
TRBV11-2,TRBD1,NA,TRBJ2-2,TGTGCCAGCAGCTTCGACAGGGGACGCACCGGGGAGCTGTTTTTT,CASSFDRGRTGELFF
TRBV27,TRBD2,NA,TRBJ2-7,TGTGCCAGCAGTTCGGCACTAGCGGGAGGGCCGGACGAGCAGTACTTC,CASSSALAGGPDEQYF
TRBV5-6,NA,NA,TRBJ1-5,TGTGCCAGCAGTTCAACAGGGCTCGATAGCAATCAGCCCCAGCATTTT,CASSSTGLDSNQPQHF
TRBV29-1,NA,once,TRBJ2-5,TGCAGCGTTGATGACTTAGAGACCCAGTACTTC,CSVDDLETQYF
TRBV29-1,TRBD2,NA,TRBJ2-7,TGCAGCGTTGAAGATCCCGGCGGGAGAAGGTACGAGCAGTACTTC,CSVEDPGGRRYEQYF
TRBV6-5,TRBD1,NA,TRBJ2-4,TGTGCCAGCAGTCGTAGACAGGGGAAAAACATTCAGTACTTC,CASSRRQGKNIQYF